The 22 T cell receptor beta chains given below trace back to one sample, sequenced in a study of blood T cell repertoires in COVID-19. This table comes from immunoSEQ multiplex PCR, and its TCRdb copy is limited to in-frame clones, with some not included. The data hold some 140,000 clones, with around 83% observed a single time. The sequencing sample was made of peripheral blood. These receptors came from an older woman with COVID-19, enrolled during active disease.

This clone turned up a few times. The chain combines TRBV3-1 (or the pseudogene TRBV3-2) with TRBJ1-5, with a weak D call TRBD1 (6 bases). V lost 4 bases and J lost 0, with 10 bases in between. In germline, CDR1 is LGHDT, CDR2 YNNKEL (reference sequence). The CDR3 is made up of 15 amino acids. CDR3 sequence: CASSRTVNSNQPQHF. The CDR3, as DNA: TGTGCCAGCAGCCGGACAGTGAATAGCAATCAGCCCCAGCATTTT.

CDR3 nucleotides: TGTGCCAGCAGCGTTGGGACAGGGAACTATGGCTACACCTTC. Protein sequence: CASSVGTGNYGYTF. The chain couples TRBV9 to TRBJ1-2; TRBD1 aligns across 9 bases. CDR3 length equals 14 residues. Trimming cost V 2 bases and J 2 bases; bases outside gene matches: 1. Germline V gene data show CDR1 as SGDLS and CDR2 as YYNGEE.

This chain links TRBV4-1 with TRBJ2-1, with D perhaps matching TRBD2 (5 bases). With 0 bases removed from V and 3 bases from J, the gap between germline ends came to 12 bases. This CDR3 comprises 16 residues. Looked up from germline, CDR1 is MGHRA and CDR2 is YSYEKL. The CDR3 DNA follows: TGCGCCAGCAGCCAAGATGGCAGCGGAATCTACAATGAGCAGTTCTTC. Protein sequence: CASSQDGSGIYNEQFF.

This clone has just a few counts. The genes are TRBV5-5 and TRBJ1-4; no reliable D call. The CDR3 spans 14 residues. The germline V and J ends were trimmed by 4 bases and 7 bases, with 14 bases remaining between them. Germline CDR1 reads SGHKS; CDR2 reads YYEKEE (reference sequence). CDR3 sequence reads: CASSPLLRGEKLFF. The DNA for the CDR3 is TGTGCCAGCAGCCCCTTGTTGCGAGGTGAAAAACTGTTTTTT.

The rearrangement uses TRBV7-3 and TRBJ1-1; a weak D match, TRBD1 (5 bases). The CDR3 is 13 residues long. Germline V gives CDR1 SGHTA, CDR2 FQGTGA. V lost 4 bases to trimming and J lost 3 bases, with 9 bases between them. In DNA form, the CDR3 reads TGTGCCAGCAGCTCGTCAGGGTACACTGAAGCTTTCTTT. Protein product: CASSSSGYTEAFF. The whole variable domain, filled in from reference TRBV7-3 and TRBJ1-1, reads GAGVSQTPSNKVTEKGKYVELRCDPISGHTALYWYRQSLGQGPEFLIYFQGTGAADDSGLPNDRFFAVRPEGSVSTLKIQRTERGDSAVYLCASSSSGYTEAFFGQGTRLTVV.

V is TRBV7-2 and J is TRBJ2-1, with 12 bases that match TRBD2. The V and J ends lost 4 bases and 0 bases, in that order; junction bases with no gene match: 7. The CDR3 sequence is 18 residues long. Per germline, CDR1 SGHTA and CDR2 FQGNSA. CDR3 protein: CASSSLGLAGASYNEQFF. In nucleotides, the CDR3 is TGTGCCAGCAGCTCCTTGGGACTAGCGGGTGCCTCCTACAATGAGCAGTTCTTC.

This chain connects TRBV3-1 (or the pseudogene TRBV3-2) to TRBJ2-1, with 13 bases identical to TRBD2. V lost 4 bases to trimming and J lost 7 bases; unmatched junction nucleotides: 4. The CDR3 runs to 15 residues. Germline V CDR1 and CDR2: LGHDT, YNNKEL (reference sequence). CDR3 region: CASSRGLAGVNEQFF. The CDR3 DNA reads as TGTGCCAGCAGCCGCGGACTAGCGGGAGTGAATGAGCAGTTCTTC.

The CDR3 DNA reads TGCGCCAGCAGTCCCGACAGCACCTACACAGATACGCAGTATTTT. Translating it yields CASSPDSTYTDTQYF. The V and J genes are TRBV5-1 and TRBJ2-3; tentative D call: TRBD1 (5 bases). V was pared by 5 bases and J by 2 bases, with 15 bases between. Germline V gene lookup returns CDR1 SGHRS and CDR2 YFSETQ. CDR3 length equals 15 residues.

This clone was observed a single time. V and J are TRBV5-6 and TRBJ2-7; D gene unclear. CDR1 and CDR2 (germline): SGHDT, YYEEEE. Between the trimmed V and J ends, which lost 2 bases and 7 bases, there was a span of 10 bases. The CDR3 is 12 residues long. The CDR3 reads CASSFGHGEQYV. CDR3 DNA sequence: TGTGCCAGCAGCTTTGGCCACGGGGAGCAGTACGTC.

The chain uses TRBV7-2 and TRBJ1-5; the match to TRBD1 covers 7 bases. This CDR3 has 14 residues. CDR1 and CDR2 from the germline V gene are SGHTA and FQGNSA. V gave up 4 bases and J gave up 4 bases; unmatched junction bases: 4. CDR3 nucleotide sequence: TGTGCCAGCAGCTGGAACAGGGGAAATCAGCCCCAGCATTTT. It specifies CASSWNRGNQPQHF.

This clone has only a few counts. The V gene is TRBV5-1, the J gene TRBJ1-2; D is possibly TRBD1 (6 bases). Looked up from germline, CDR1 is SGHRS and CDR2 is YFSETQ. The CDR3 is made up of 13 amino acids. Deletions cut 1 base from V and 7 bases from J, with 11 bases between. CDR3 protein: CASSLTGQLGYTF. The CDR3 DNA sequence: TGCGCCAGCAGCTTGACAGGACAGCTTGGCTACACCTTC.

The chain employs TRBV5-1 and TRBJ1-2, with D perhaps matching TRBD1 (5 bases). Trimming took 0 bases from V and 4 from J, leaving 10 bases between them. Germline CDR1 reads SGHRS; CDR2 reads YFSETQ. The CDR3 is made up of 14 amino acids. The CDR3 loop is CASSLDPGVYGYTF. The DNA of the CDR3 is TGCGCCAGCAGCTTGGATCCGGGGGTCTATGGCTACACCTTC.

The V gene is TRBV9, the J gene TRBJ1-1; perhaps TRBD1 as D (5 bases). V lost 0 bases to trimming and J lost 1 base, with 10 bases between them. Germline assignment: CDR1 SGDLS and CDR2 YYNGEE. The CDR3 has 15 amino acids. The CDR3 sequence is CASSVAGGANTEAFF. For the CDR3, the DNA is TGTGCCAGCAGCGTAGCTGGAGGGGCGAACACTGAAGCTTTCTTT.

The J gene is TRBJ2-6, the V gene TRBV7-9, with 7 bases lining up with TRBD2. V gave up 5 bases and J gave up 0 bases; unmatched junction bases: 7. This CDR3 spans 17 amino acids. Per germline, CDR1 SEHNR and CDR2 FQNEAQ (reference sequence). CDR3 amino acids: CASSPKGLPSGANVLTF. As DNA, the CDR3 is TGTGCCAGCAGCCCCAAGGGACTACCCTCTGGGGCCAACGTCCTGACTTTC.

The V and J genes are TRBV30 and TRBJ2-1; D is unresolved. The germline gives CDR1 GTSNPN, CDR2 SVGIG (reference sequence). V was pared by 0 bases and J by 6 bases, with 15 bases between. This CDR3 has 15 residues. In DNA, the CDR3 is TGTGCCTGGAGTGTCGAGGAGACGGCTTGCAATGAGCAGTTCTTC. It translates to CAWSVEETACNEQFF. Complete variable domain (other parts from reference TRBV30 and TRBJ2-1): SQTIHQWPATLVQPVGSPLSLECTVEGTSNPNLYWYRQAAGRGLQLLFYSVGIGQISSEVPQNLSASRPQDRQFILSSKKLLLSDSGFYLCAWSVEETACNEQFFGPGTRLTVL.

The J gene is TRBJ1-2, the V gene TRBV7-3; 9 bases agree with TRBD1. Unmatched junction bases numbered 3, after V lost 5 bases and J lost 2 bases. Germline V lookup: CDR1 SGHTA, CDR2 FQGTGA. This CDR3 contains 14 residues. CDR3 protein: CASSPTGGNYGYTF. As DNA, the CDR3 is TGTGCCAGCAGCCCAACAGGGGGCAACTATGGCTACACCTTC.

This clone was seen more than once but under ten times. This chain joins TRBV18 and TRBJ1-2; tentatively, D is TRBD1 (6 bases). Germline CDR1 KGHSH, CDR2 LQKENI. Trimming shortened V by 3 bases and J by 0 bases, and 8 bases separated the two germline ends. The CDR3 is 14 residues long. Here the CDR3 reads CASSPDRSNYGYTF. The CDR3 DNA sequence: TGTGCCAGCTCACCGGACAGATCTAACTATGGCTACACCTTC.

The chain combines TRBV19 with TRBJ2-3; D is undetermined. V lost 7 bases to trimming and J lost 5 bases, with 13 bases between them. The CDR3 loop spans 13 amino acids. The germline gives CDR1 LNHDA, CDR2 SQIVND (reference sequence). The CDR3 DNA reads TGTGCCAGTACCCCTGGATGGAGAGATACGCAGTATTTT. Its protein is CASTPGWRDTQYF.

J is TRBJ2-2 and V is TRBV18; weak D call: TRBD2 (6 bases). Trimming left V 3 bases short and J 6 bases short, with 17 bases between. Germline lookup yields CDR1 KGHSH and CDR2 LQKENI. CDR3 length equals 16 residues. The CDR3: CASSPIGGARSGELFF. CDR3 in DNA: TGTGCCAGCTCACCCATTGGAGGGGCGCGCTCCGGGGAGCTGTTTTTT.

This chain connects TRBV7-6 to TRBJ2-3; a weak D match, TRBD1 (6 bases). The CDR3 is 16 residues long. From germline, CDR1 is SGHVS and CDR2 FNYEAQ. V lost 5 bases to trimming and J lost 1 base, with 16 bases between them. CDR3 DNA sequence: TGTGCCAGCAGCCTTAGTACAGGGAAGGGCACAGATACGCAGTATTTT. Translating it yields CASSLSTGKGTDTQYF.

This clone turned up a few times. The gene calls are TRBV11-2 and TRBJ1-1; D is uncertain. The CDR3 covers 13 residues. V shed 1 base and J shed 3 bases, with 6 bases lying between them. Germline values: CDR1 SGHAT, CDR2 FQNNGV. The CDR3 region is CASSLVSDTEAFF. Written as DNA, the CDR3 is TGTGCCAGCAGCTTAGTGAGCGACACTGAAGCTTTCTTT.

V gene TRBV7-2 combines with J gene TRBJ2-3; 7 nucleotides agree with TRBD2. Germline CDR1 and CDR2: SGHTA and FQGNSA. V gave up 6 bases and J gave up 5 bases; unmatched junction bases: 11. There are 15 residues in the CDR3. The CDR3 is CASRRPGGARDTQYF. The DNA for the CDR3 is TGTGCCAGCAGGCGACCGGGGGGAGCGAGAGATACGCAGTATTTT.